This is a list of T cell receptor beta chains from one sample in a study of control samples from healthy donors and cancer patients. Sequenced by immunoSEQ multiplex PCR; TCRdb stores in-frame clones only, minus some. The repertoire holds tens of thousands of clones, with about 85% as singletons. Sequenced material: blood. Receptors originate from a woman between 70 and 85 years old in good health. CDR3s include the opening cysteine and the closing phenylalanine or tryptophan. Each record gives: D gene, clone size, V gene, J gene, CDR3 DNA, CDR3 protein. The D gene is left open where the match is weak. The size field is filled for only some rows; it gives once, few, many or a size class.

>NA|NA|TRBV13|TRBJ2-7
TGTGCCAGCAGCTCCTTACCGGGACTTTTATACTTC
CASSSLPGLLYF
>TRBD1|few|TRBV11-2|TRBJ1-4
TGTGCCAGCAGCCCCTGGACAGGGTCTAATGAAAAACTGTTTTTT
CASSPWTGSNEKLFF
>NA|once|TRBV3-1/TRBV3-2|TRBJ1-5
TGTGCCAGCAGCCGCAATAGCAATCAGCCCCAGCATTTT
CASSRNSNQPQHF
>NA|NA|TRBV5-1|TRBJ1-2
TGCGCCAGCAGCCACCGGGACACTAACTATGGCTACACCTTC
CASSHRDTNYGYTF
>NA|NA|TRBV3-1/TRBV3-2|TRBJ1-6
TGTGCCAGCAGGGCTGGAAGGGTGGGTTCACCCCTCCACTTT
CASRAGRVGSPLHF
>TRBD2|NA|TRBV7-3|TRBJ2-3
TGTGCCAGCAGCTTAAGCGGGGGAGGGGTCCCAGATACGCAGTATTTT
CASSLSGGGVPDTQYF
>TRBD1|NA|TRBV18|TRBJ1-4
TGTACCAGCTCACCACAGGGGGACAGAGGGAATGAAAAACTGTTTTTT
CTSSPQGDRGNEKLFF
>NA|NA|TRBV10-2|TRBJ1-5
TGCGCCAGCAGTGCTCCAGATCAGCCCCAGCATTTT
CASSAPDQPQHF
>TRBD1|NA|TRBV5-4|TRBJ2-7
TGTGCCAGCAGCCTACCAGGGACAGGGGCTACCTACGAGCAGTACTTC
CASSLPGTGATYEQYF
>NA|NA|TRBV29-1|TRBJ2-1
TGCAGCGTCCAGCGGTGGGAAGCCAATGAGCAGTTCTTC
CSVQRWEANEQFF
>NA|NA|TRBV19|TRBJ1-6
TGTGCCAGTAGCGATCGAGGAGGTTGGGTCGCCCTCCACTTT
CASSDRGGWVALHF
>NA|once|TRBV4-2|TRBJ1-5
TGTGCCAGCAGCCAAGATCTGGGTCAGCCCCAGCATTTT
CASSQDLGQPQHF
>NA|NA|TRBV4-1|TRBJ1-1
TGCGCCAGCAGCCAAGTTAAGGCGGCGAACGTTTGGACTGAAGCTTTCTTT
CASSQVKAANVWTEAFF
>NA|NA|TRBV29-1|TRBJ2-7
TGCAGCGTTACAGGGAATACCTACGAGCAGTACTTC
CSVTGNTYEQYF
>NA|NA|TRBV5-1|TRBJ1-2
TGCGCCAGCAGCTTGGAGTGGCAGGGAGGGCATGGCTACACCTTC
CASSLEWQGGHGYTF
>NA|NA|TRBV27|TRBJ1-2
TGTGCCAGCAGTTCTCTCGGTGGTGGCTACACCTTC
CASSSLGGGYTF
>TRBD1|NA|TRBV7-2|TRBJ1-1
TGTGCCAGCAGCTTAGAGACGGGACAGGGGACTTTCTTT
CASSLETGQGTFF
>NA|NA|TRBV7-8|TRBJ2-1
TGTGCCAGCAGCTTTTCGTCCCTCGAGCAGTTCTTC
CASSFSSLEQFF
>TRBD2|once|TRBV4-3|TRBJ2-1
TGCGCCAGCAGCCACGGAGCGGGAGGGCAGTTTGAGCAGTTCTTC
CASSHGAGGQFEQFF
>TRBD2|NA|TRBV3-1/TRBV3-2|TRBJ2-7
TGTGCCAGCAGCCGCGAGACTAGCGGGAGGTCGGGATCCTACGAGCAGTACTTC
CASSRETSGRSGSYEQYF
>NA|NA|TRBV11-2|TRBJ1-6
TGTGCCAGCAGCTTAGCGGGGACCCCGACACCCCTCCACTTT
CASSLAGTPTPLHF
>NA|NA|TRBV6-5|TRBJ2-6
TGTGCCAGCAGTCTCTCGATCCCCGGGGCCAACGTCCTGACTTTC
CASSLSIPGANVLTF
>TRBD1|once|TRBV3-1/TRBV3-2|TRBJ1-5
TGTGCCAGCAGCCAATCGGGACAGGGTGTTCGAAATCAGCCCCAGCATTTT
CASSQSGQGVRNQPQHF
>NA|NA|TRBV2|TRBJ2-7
TGTGCCAGCAGTGTAGACTTTTCCTACGAGCAGTACTTC
CASSVDFSYEQYF
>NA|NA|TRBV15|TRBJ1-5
TGTGCCACCAGCAGAGATGGGACTCCAGGGCAGCCCCAGCATTTT
CATSRDGTPGQPQHF
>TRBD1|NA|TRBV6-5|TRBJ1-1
TGTGCCAGCAGTACGACAGGGGGATTGACTGAAGCTTTCTTT
CASSTTGGLTEAFF
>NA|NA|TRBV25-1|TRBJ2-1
TGTGCCAGCAGTCAGCTAGTCGATGAGCAGTTCTTC
CASSQLVDEQFF
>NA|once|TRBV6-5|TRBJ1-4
TGTGCCAGCAGCCCCCTTGCAACTAATGAAAAACTGTTTTTT
CASSPLATNEKLFF
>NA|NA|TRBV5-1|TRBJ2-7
TGCGCCAGCAGTTTTCGGATCGGCGACGAGCAGTACTTC
CASSFRIGDEQYF
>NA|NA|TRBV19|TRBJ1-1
TGTGCCAGTAGTATAGGTGCAGGGGACCTCGAAGCTTTCTTT
CASSIGAGDLEAFF
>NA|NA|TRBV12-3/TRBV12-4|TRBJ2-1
TGTGCCAGCAGTTTATCTGATGAGCAGTTCTTC
CASSLSDEQFF
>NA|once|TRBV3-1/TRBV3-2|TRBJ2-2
TGTGCCAGCAGCCTGCTCGGGGAGCTGTTTTTT
CASSLLGELFF
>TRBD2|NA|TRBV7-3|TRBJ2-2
TGTGCCAGCAGCTCAGCGGGGGGGCGAACCGGGGAGCTGTTTTTT
CASSSAGGRTGELFF
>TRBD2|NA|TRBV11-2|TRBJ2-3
TGTGCCAGCAGCCCTGGAGCTAGCGGGAGGGCGGATACGCAGTATTTT
CASSPGASGRADTQYF
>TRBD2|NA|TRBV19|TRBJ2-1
TGTGCCAGTAGTAGTCCCGGGACTAGCGGTTACAATGAGCAGTTCTTC
CASSSPGTSGYNEQFF
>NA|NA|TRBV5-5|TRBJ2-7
TGTGCCAGCAGCGGGGGGCCTCTCTTCGACGAGCAGTACTTC
CASSGGPLFDEQYF
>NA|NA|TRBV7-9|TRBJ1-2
TGTGCCAGCAGCTTACAGGGCAGCTATGGCTACACCTTC
CASSLQGSYGYTF
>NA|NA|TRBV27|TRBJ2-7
TGTGCCAGCAGTTTATTCCCAGGGGACCTATACGAGCAGTACTTC
CASSLFPGDLYEQYF
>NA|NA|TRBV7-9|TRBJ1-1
TGTGCCAGCAGTTCTAGTTCAGGGAATGAAGCTTTCTTT
CASSSSSGNEAFF
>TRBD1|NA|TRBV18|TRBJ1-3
TGTGCCAGCTCACCGGAGACAGGGTATGGAAACACCATATATTTT
CASSPETGYGNTIYF
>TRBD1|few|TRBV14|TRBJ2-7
TGTGCCAGCAGCCACGGGACAGGGGTGACCTACGAGCAGTACTTC
CASSHGTGVTYEQYF
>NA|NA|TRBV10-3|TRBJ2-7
TGTGCCACCTGGGACAAACTCTACGAGCAGTACTTC
CATWDKLYEQYF
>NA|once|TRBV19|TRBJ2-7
TGTGCCAGTAGTATCGGGGGTCTGAGCGAGCAGTACTTC
CASSIGGLSEQYF
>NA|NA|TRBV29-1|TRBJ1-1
TGCAGCGTTGAACAAGGGAACACTGAAGCTTTCTTT
CSVEQGNTEAFF
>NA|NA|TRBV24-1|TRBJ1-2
TGTGCCACCAGTGACCCACCCCCAGGGTACGGCTACACCTTC
CATSDPPPGYGYTF
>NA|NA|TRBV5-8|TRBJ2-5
TGTGCCAGCGACCCCGCGCGGGTGCCTTTGCGGACCCAGTACTTC
CASDPARVPLRTQYF
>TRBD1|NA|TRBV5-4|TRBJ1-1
TGTGCCAGCAGCTCCGGACAGGGGTTTGAAGCTTTCTTT
CASSSGQGFEAFF
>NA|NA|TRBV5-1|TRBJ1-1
TGCGCCAGCAGCCCTACAACGGGAGTACAAAACACTGAAGCTTTCTTT
CASSPTTGVQNTEAFF
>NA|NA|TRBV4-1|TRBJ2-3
TGCGCCAGCAGCCAAGATGGTTGGACAGATACGCAGTATTTT
CASSQDGWTDTQYF
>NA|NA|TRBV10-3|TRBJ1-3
TGTGCCATCAGTGATACAGGGTCGGGAAACACCATATATTTT
CAISDTGSGNTIYF
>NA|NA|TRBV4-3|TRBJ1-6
TGCGCCAGCAGCCAGGCTAACGGGAATTCACCCCTCCACTTT
CASSQANGNSPLHF
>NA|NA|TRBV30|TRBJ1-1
TGTGCCTGGAGACAGCGGAACACTGAAGCTTTCTTT
CAWRQRNTEAFF
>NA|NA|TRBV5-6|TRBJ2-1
TGTGCCAGCAGCTTGGGAGGTCTAGACAATGAGCAGTTCTTC
CASSLGGLDNEQFF
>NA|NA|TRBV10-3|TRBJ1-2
TGTGCCATCAGGGGGAGTGAGGAAAATGGCTACACCTTC
CAIRGSEENGYTF
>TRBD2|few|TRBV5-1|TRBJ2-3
TGCGCCAGCAGCTTCCTAGCGGGGGGCACAGATACGCAGTATTTT
CASSFLAGGTDTQYF
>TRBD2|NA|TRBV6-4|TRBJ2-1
TGTGCCAGCAGTGACTCGGACGGGAGCGGGGGGAATGAGCAGTTCTTC
CASSDSDGSGGNEQFF
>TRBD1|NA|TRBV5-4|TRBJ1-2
TGTGCCAGCAGCTCGCAGGGGGCGGGTGGCTACACCTTC
CASSSQGAGGYTF
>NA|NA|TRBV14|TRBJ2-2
TGTGCCAGCAGCCCTGTAGGGGAAGGAGTCGGGGAGCTGTTTTTT
CASSPVGEGVGELFF
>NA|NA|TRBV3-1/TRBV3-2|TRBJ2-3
TGTGCCAGCAGGGATCCCTTAAGGCTCTCCACAGATACGCAGTATTTT
CASRDPLRLSTDTQYF